This entry concerns a single T cell receptor (beta chain). Its antigen is not known. The record originates from a study of metastatic and nonmetastatic thyroid tumors. Study-wide background: Repertoires were compared across blood and tumor or nodule tissue from malignant and benign thyroid patients.

Points from the study as a whole: Within blood and tumor, benign nodules reportedly had significantly lower TCR beta diversity than malignant thyroid tumors did.

No treatment had been given to any patient before thyroid surgery. Trimming pared 7 bases from V and 8 bases from J, leaving 17 bases between. The germline V gene encodes CDR1 DFQATT and CDR2 SNEGSKA (reference sequence). The CDR3 extends over 12 amino acids. In the original workflow: Researchers built a distant-metastasis classifier for papillary thyroid cancer that drew on CDR3 differences across clinicopathological groups. TCRdb reprocessed the PCR reads using MiXCR. The V and J calls were not made by the authors but by TCRdb's processing. The sample includes just over 20,000 clones, approximately 34% of them seen just once.

Material for sequencing was tumor tissue. The rearrangement links TRBV20-1 to TRBJ1-2; D is possibly TRBD1 (6 bases). The sequence came from a female donor with papillary thyroid cancer or a benign thyroid nodule (not recorded which). Some clones in this sample may be carry-over from other donors' samples. The CDR3 is CSGAGEVSGYTF. CDR3 nucleotide sequence: TGCAGTGGGGCAGGGGAAGTCAGCGGCTACACCTTC.